This T cell receptor beta chain is from a study of untreated major depressive disorder. This table comes from immunoSEQ multiplex PCR, and its TCRdb copy is limited to in-frame clones, with some not included. The data show some 21,000 clones, with just under 90% seen just once and approximately 0.47% held by the top ten. CDR1 and CDR2 (germline): SGDLS, YYNGEE. This CDR3 has 19 residues. The junction had 21 bases not matched to a gene; V was cut back by 6 bases and J by 2 bases. The V call is TRBV9, the J call TRBJ1-2; 8 bases align to TRBD1. The sequenced material came from CD4+ T cells from PBMCs. The receptor comes from a woman aged 40 to 50 in good health. CDR3 coding DNA: TGTGCCAGCATAGACAGGGCAGGGGGCAGGTTATTGGAAAACTATGGCTACACCTTC. It encodes CASIDRAGGRLLENYGYTF.